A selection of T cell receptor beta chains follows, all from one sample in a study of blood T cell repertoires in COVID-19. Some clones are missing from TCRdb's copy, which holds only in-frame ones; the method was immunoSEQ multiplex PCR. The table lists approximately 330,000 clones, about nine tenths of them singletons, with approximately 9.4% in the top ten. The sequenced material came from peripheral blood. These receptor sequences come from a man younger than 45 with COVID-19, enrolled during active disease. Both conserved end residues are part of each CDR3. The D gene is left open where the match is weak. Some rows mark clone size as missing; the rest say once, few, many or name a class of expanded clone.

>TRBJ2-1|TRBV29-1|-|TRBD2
TGCAGCGTTGAGGGTTCTGTAGCGGGAGACTTAAATGAGCAGTTCTTC
CSVEGSVAGDLNEQFF
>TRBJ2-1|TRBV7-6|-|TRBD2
TGTGCCAGCAGCTCCCAACTAGCGGGGGCCGAGTTCTACAATGAGCAGTTCTTC
CASSSQLAGAEFYNEQFF
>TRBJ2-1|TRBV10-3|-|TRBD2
TGTGCCATCAGTGAGGCGGGGGGTTCCTACAATGAGCAGTTCTTC
CAISEAGGSYNEQFF
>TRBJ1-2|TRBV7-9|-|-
TGTGCCAGCAGCGTGAGAAACTATGGCTACACCTTC
CASSVRNYGYTF
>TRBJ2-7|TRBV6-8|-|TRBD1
TGTGCCAGCAGAGCCTCAATGGGACAGGGGACCTACGAGCAGTACTTC
CASRASMGQGTYEQYF
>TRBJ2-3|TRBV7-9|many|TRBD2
TGTGCCAGCAGCTCTAGCGGGAGCATGACAGATACGCAGTATTTT
CASSSSGSMTDTQYF
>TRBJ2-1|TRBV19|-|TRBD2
TGTGCCAGTGGACGATCCTCCGGGGGACTAGTTCCCAATGAGCAGTTCTTC
CASGRSSGGLVPNEQFF
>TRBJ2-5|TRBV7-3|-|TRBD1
TGTGCCAGCAGCTCGACAGGGGGAGTCGAGACCCAGTACTTC
CASSSTGGVETQYF
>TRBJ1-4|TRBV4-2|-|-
TGTGCCAGCAGCCTTAACTGGGCAGGGAAGAATGAAAAACTGTTTTTT
CASSLNWAGKNEKLFF
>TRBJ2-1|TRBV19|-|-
TGTGCCAGTAGTATTGTGCCGAGCTCCTACAATGAGCAGTTCTTC
CASSIVPSSYNEQFF
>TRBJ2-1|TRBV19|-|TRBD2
TGTGCCAGTAGTCGGCGACTAGCGGGGGGCAATGAGCAGTTCTTC
CASSRRLAGGNEQFF
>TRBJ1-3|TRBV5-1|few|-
TGCGCCAGCACCCGGGACACTAGCTCTGGAAACACCATATATTTT
CASTRDTSSGNTIYF
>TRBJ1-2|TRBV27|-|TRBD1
TGTGCCAGCAGACGCCGGGACAGGAGACTCCTGCCATATGGCTACACCTTC
CASRRRDRRLLPYGYTF
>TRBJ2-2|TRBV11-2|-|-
TGTGCCAGCAGCTTTCCCCGCACTGGTTCCACCGGGGAGCTGTTTTTT
CASSFPRTGSTGELFF
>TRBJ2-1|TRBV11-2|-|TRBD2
TGTGCCAGCAGCTTAGCTCTAGCGGGAGGCCCATACAATGAGCAGTTCTTC
CASSLALAGGPYNEQFF
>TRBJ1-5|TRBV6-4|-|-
TGTGCCAGCAGGGATACAGCCTATAGCAATCAGCCCCAGCATTTT
CASRDTAYSNQPQHF
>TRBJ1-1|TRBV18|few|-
TGTGCCAGCTCTCGAAACTCGGTGACAGGTCCCGAAGCTTTCTTT
CASSRNSVTGPEAFF
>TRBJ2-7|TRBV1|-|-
TGCACCAGCAGCCAAGCCTCCCGACTAGATTTGGTCTACGAGCAGTACTTC
CTSSQASRLDLVYEQYF
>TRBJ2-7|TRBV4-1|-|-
TGCGCCAGCAGCCAAGACCATTCAGGGGCCTACGAGCAGTACTTC
CASSQDHSGAYEQYF
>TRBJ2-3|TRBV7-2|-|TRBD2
TGTGCCAGCACCCAGGGACCTAGCGGGAGAGGTGCAGATACGCAGTATTTT
CASTQGPSGRGADTQYF
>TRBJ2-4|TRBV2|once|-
TGTGCCAGCAGGGCGGGACGGGCTTCAGACATTCAGTACTTC
CASRAGRASDIQYF
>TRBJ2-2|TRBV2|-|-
TGTGCCAGCAGTGAATACGGGACCGGGGAGCTGTTTTTT
CASSEYGTGELFF
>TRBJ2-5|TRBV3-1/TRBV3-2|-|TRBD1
TGTGCCAGCATACAGATAGGGACAGGGGGTGAGACCCAGTACTTC
CASIQIGTGGETQYF
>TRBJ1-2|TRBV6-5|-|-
TGTGCCAGCAGTCCAGACAGTAACTATGGCTACACCTTC
CASSPDSNYGYTF
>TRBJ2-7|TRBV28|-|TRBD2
TGTGCCAGCAGTTTCGGAGAGGGACTAGCGGGAGTAGATGGGTACTTC
CASSFGEGLAGVDGYF
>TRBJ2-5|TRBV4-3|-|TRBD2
TGCGCCAGCAGCCAAGGCGCACATTACGGGGGGGCCCAAGAGACCCAGTACTTC
CASSQGAHYGGAQETQYF
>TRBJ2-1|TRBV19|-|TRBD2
TGTGCCAGTAGTACCCAGCGGGGGGGCCCCTGGGGTGAGCAGTTCTTC
CASSTQRGGPWGEQFF
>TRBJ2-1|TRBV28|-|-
TGTGCCAGCAGTTTGCGTCGTGAGCAGTTCTTC
CASSLRREQFF
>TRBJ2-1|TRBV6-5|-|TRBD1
TGTGCCAGCAGTCCCGGGACAGCCTACAATGAGCAGTTCTTC
CASSPGTAYNEQFF
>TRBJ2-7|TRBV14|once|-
TGTGCCAGCAGCCAAGTGTCTCTTAGCTACGAGCAGTACTTC
CASSQVSLSYEQYF
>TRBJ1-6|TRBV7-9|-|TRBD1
TGTGCCAGCAGCTTTTGGGACAGGGTTAATTCACCCCTCCACTTT
CASSFWDRVNSPLHF
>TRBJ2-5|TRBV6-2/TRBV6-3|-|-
TGTGCCAGCAGTCCCTGGACAGTAGGGCAAGAGACCCAGTACTTC
CASSPWTVGQETQYF
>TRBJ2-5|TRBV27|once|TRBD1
TGTGCCAGCAGTAGGGACAGGAAAAGAGAGACCCAGTACTTC
CASSRDRKRETQYF
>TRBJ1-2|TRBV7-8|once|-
TGTGCCAGCAGCCGGGACTCCAACTATGGCTACACCTTC
CASSRDSNYGYTF
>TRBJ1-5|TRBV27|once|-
TGTGCCAGCAGTTTATCCAGGGCGGCTCAGCCCCAGCATTTT
CASSLSRAAQPQHF
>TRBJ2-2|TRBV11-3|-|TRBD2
TGTGCCAGCAGCTTGGGTCCGCGGGAGGGCCGGACCGGGGAGCTGTTTTTT
CASSLGPREGRTGELFF
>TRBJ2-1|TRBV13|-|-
TGTGCCAGCAATAAGGCGGAAGCCTACAATGAGCAGTTCTTC
CASNKAEAYNEQFF
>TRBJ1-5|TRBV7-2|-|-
TGTGCCAGCAGCTTACCGGGACAGCCCCAGCATTTT
CASSLPGQPQHF
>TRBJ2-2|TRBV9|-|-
TGTGCCAGCAGCGTACAGGGACAGAACACCGGGGAGCTGTTTTTT
CASSVQGQNTGELFF
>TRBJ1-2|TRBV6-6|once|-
TGTGCCAGCCGGGCAGGGGACAAAAACTATGGCTACACCTTC
CASRAGDKNYGYTF
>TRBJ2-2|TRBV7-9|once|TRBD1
TGTGCCAGCAGCCGTCTCCGGGACAGGGTCCCCGGGGAGCTGTTTTTT
CASSRLRDRVPGELFF
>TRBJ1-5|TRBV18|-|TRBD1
TGTGCCAGCTCACCGGAAACAGGGGGCAATCAGCCCCAGCATTTT
CASSPETGGNQPQHF
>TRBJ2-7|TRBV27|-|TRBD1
TGTGCCAGCAGTTTAGTCCCCCGAGGACAGGGCGACGAGCAGTACTTC
CASSLVPRGQGDEQYF